The 13 T cell receptor beta chains reported below all come from one sample, sequenced in a study of cytomegalovirus exposure and HLA in healthy donors. The method was immunoSEQ multiplex PCR; TCRdb's version includes in-frame clones alone and lacks a portion of them. The table shows over 120,000 clones, with roughly nine tenths occurring only once. The specimen was PBMCs. All receptors derive from a woman aged 18-29 years in good health and CMV-seropositive.

The chain links TRBV7-2 to TRBJ2-3; possibly TRBD2 for D (5 bases). CDR3 length: 14 amino acids. The germline V and J ends were trimmed by 1 base and 4 bases, with 9 bases remaining between them. Germline V CDR1 and CDR2: SGHTA, FQGNSA. The CDR3 reads CASSLGGSADTQYF. The CDR3 nucleotides are TGTGCCAGCAGCTTAGGAGGTAGCGCAGATACGCAGTATTTT.

Of note for this clone: Compared with germline, one end of the junction differs, possibly owing to a read error. The CDR3 protein is CASSETPRTGYDYTF. The CDR3 nucleotides are TGTGCCAGCAGTGAGACTCCTCGGACAGGGTATGACTACACCTTC. This sequence joins TRBV6-1 and TRBJ1-2, with 8 bases fitting TRBD1. The CDR3 extends over 15 amino acids. Germline CDR1 reads MNHNS; CDR2 reads SASEGT.

The rearrangement links TRBV7-2 to TRBJ2-7; TRBD1 matches at 9 bases. Trimming removed 1 base from V and 3 bases from J; junction bases left unmatched: 7. The CDR3 contains 16 residues. Germline V CDR1 and CDR2: SGHTA, FQGNSA. The CDR3 DNA is TGTGCCAGCAGCTTAGTATTGATGGGACAGGGCTACGAGCAGTACTTC. Encoded protein: CASSLVLMGQGYEQYF.

The chain has TRBV28 and TRBJ2-2; tentative D call: TRBD2 (6 bases). Per germline, CDR1 MDHEN and CDR2 SYDVKM. CDR3 length: 15 residues. V gave up 2 bases and J gave up 1 base, with 8 bases separating them. The CDR3 region is CASSLAGRNTGELFF. The CDR3 coding sequence is TGTGCCAGCAGTTTAGCGGGGAGGAACACCGGGGAGCTGTTTTTT. The complete variable domain, with remaining parts taken from reference TRBV28 and TRBJ2-2, reads DVKVTQSSRYLVKRTGEKVFLECVQDMDHENMFWYRQDPGLGLRLIYFSYDVKMKEKGDIPEGYSVSREKKERFSLILESASTNQTSMYLCASSLAGRNTGELFFGEGSRLTVL.

V and J are TRBV9 and TRBJ2-5; TRBD2 aligns across 11 bases. CDR3 length equals 17 residues. V was clipped by 0 bases and J by 2 bases; unmatched bases: 6. Germline CDR1 SGDLS, CDR2 YYNGEE. Written as DNA, the CDR3 is TGTGCCAGCAGCGTAGTGGGTCTAGCGGGGGGTCAAGAGACCCAGTACTTC. Protein product: CASSVVGLAGGQETQYF.

In nucleotides, the CDR3 is TGTGCCAGCAGCTGGACAGCTAATTCACCCCTCCACTTT. Protein: CASSWTANSPLHF. The V call is TRBV6-6, the J call TRBJ1-6, with a possible D match to TRBD1 (6 bases). The CDR3 covers 13 residues. Germline CDR1 MNHNY, CDR2 SVGAGI (reference sequence). The V end lost 6 bases, the J end lost 6 bases, and 9 bases lay between the germline ends.

The chain has TRBV2 and TRBJ2-7; 7 bases fit TRBD1. CDR1 is SNHLY and CDR2 is FYNNEI in the germline V gene. This CDR3 comprises 14 residues. The J segment lost 4 bases and the V segment lost 5 bases, leaving 8 bases of the junction unmatched. The DNA of the CDR3 is TGTGCCAGCAGTTTAACGACAGGGCCATACGAGCAGTACTTC. Protein: CASSLTTGPYEQYF. Full variable domain (missing parts from reference TRBV2 and TRBJ2-7): EPEVTQTPSHQVTQMGQEVILRCVPISNHLYFYWYRQILGQKVEFLVSFYNNEISEKSEIFDDQFSVERPDGSNFTLKIRSTKLEDSAMYFCASSLTTGPYEQYFGPGTRLTVT.

V and J are TRBV11-2 and TRBJ2-7; 7 bases map to TRBD2. The CDR3 sequence is 16 residues long. Germline CDR1 is SGHAT and CDR2 is FQNNGV. The trim removed 1 base at V and 2 bases at J, leaving 8 bases unmatched. The CDR3 loop is CASSLVWGGNPYEQYF. The CDR3 nucleotides are TGTGCCAGCAGCTTAGTATGGGGGGGGAATCCCTACGAGCAGTACTTC.

This rearrangement joins TRBV27 to TRBJ2-7; 10 bases align to TRBD2. The CDR3 is 16 residues long. The germline V gene encodes CDR1 MNHEY and CDR2 SMNVEV (reference sequence). The V and J ends lost 5 bases and 2 bases, in that order; junction bases with no gene match: 9. This CDR3 is CASSQNSGGSPYEQYF. CDR3 in DNA: TGTGCCAGCAGTCAAAATAGCGGGGGGTCCCCCTACGAGCAGTACTTC.

The chain links TRBV4-1 to TRBJ1-5; TRBD1 agrees at 9 bases. The length of the CDR3 is 16 residues. Germline-derived CDR1 and CDR2 are MGHRA and YSYEKL. The V segment lost 0 bases and the J segment 0 bases; nucleotides outside the gene matches: 0. CDR3 sequence: CASSQEQGASNQPQHF. The CDR3 DNA is TGCGCCAGCAGCCAAGAACAGGGGGCTAGCAATCAGCCCCAGCATTTT.

A word on this clone: A read error may account for a junction end that differs from germline. The genes are TRBV2 and TRBJ2-5, with a possible D match to TRBD1 (6 bases). Germline CDR1 SNHLY, CDR2 FYNNEI. The CDR3 loop spans 15 amino acids. The CDR3 loop reads CASSGDRPKPGGMNF. CDR3 DNA: TGTGCCAGCAGCGGCGACAGGCCCAAGCCGGGTGGGATGAACTTC.

CDR3 protein: CASSVQGRNSPLHF. In DNA, the CDR3 is TGTGCCAGCAGTGTACAGGGTAGGAATTCACCCCTCCACTTT. The rearrangement joins TRBV6-5 to TRBJ1-6; D is possibly TRBD1 (6 bases). CDR1 and CDR2 from the germline V gene are MNHEY and SVGAGI. V lost 5 bases and J 7 bases, leaving 12 bases between the germline ends. The CDR3 is 14 residues long.

This rearrangement joins TRBV30 to TRBJ1-5, with 10 nucleotides matching TRBD1. This CDR3 has 14 amino acids. The ends lost 3 bases at V and 4 bases at J; junction bases unmatched: 3. The germline V gene has CDR1 GTSNPN and CDR2 SVGIG (reference sequence). The CDR3 nucleotides read TGTGCCTGGAGGAGGACAGGGGGGAATCAGCCCCAGCATTTT. Amino acids: CAWRRTGGNQPQHF.